This T cell receptor (beta chain) is from a study of cytomegalovirus exposure and HLA in healthy donors. Sequencing was performed with immunoSEQ multiplex PCR; in TCRdb, only in-frame clones are kept and a portion is missing. The sample has about 130,000 clones, roughly 90% seen once. The CDR3 sequence is 15 residues long. Trimming shortened V by 4 bases and J by 6 bases, and 15 bases separated the two germline ends. From germline, CDR1 is ENHRY and CDR2 SYGVKD. Worth noting for this clone: The antigen remains unidentified.

Overall study findings and caveats: The authors listed some 160 TCR beta chains as cytomegalovirus-associated. Reported performance of the classifier showed diagnosis of cytomegalovirus status with high specificity and sensitivity.

The V call is TRBV10-3, the J call TRBJ1-4; D is perhaps TRBD1 (6 bases). Input material: PBMCs. This receptor was obtained from a woman under 30 in good health and CMV-seronegative. CDR3 sequence reads: CAISARTDGDEKLFF. The CDR3 nucleotides are TGTGCCATCAGTGCCAGGACAGATGGAGATGAAAAACTGTTTTTT.